This TCR beta chain was identified during a study of T cells in Graves' hyperthyroidism and ophthalmopathy. The CDR3 has 14 amino acids. Losses at the gene ends were 6 bases for V and 6 bases for J; bases not matched to a gene: 5. Amplified regions were TCR beta CDR3 sequences from RNA transcripts. The TCR CDR3 was amplified in a first-round RT-PCR using the HTBI primer set. TCRdb recomputed calls from the multiplex PCR reads with MiXCR, one row per CDR3 protein. In the table there are around 450,000 distinct CDR3 sequences, roughly an eighth of which are singletons. The chain joins TRBV12-3 or TRBV12-4 to TRBJ2-2; the match to TRBD2 covers 9 bases. This sequence was found in a woman aged 18-29 years with Graves' hyperthyroidism. Sequences were obtained from blood. The CDR3 nucleotides read TGTGCCAGCAGGACCTTAGCGGGAGCCGGGGAGCTGTTTTTT. Encoded protein: CASRTLAGAGELFF.